This TCR beta chain was documented in a study of blood T cell repertoires in COVID-19. Study information: Both acute and convalescent COVID-19 samples were obtained from the United States, Italy and Spain. PBMCs, B-cell-depleted T cells, or T cells provided the cDNA or gDNA that made up the material.

The CDR3 contains 14 residues. V gave up 8 bases and J gave up 8 bases; unmatched junction bases: 12. From germline, CDR1 is MNHEY and CDR2 SMNVEV (reference sequence). Source study methods: Amplified reference gene primers provided the basis for estimating nucleated cell counts. The repertoire was sequenced with immunoSEQ multiplex PCR; TCRdb's copy has only in-frame clones and lacks some. V, J and clone size are those of that table, while D and trimming were read from the DNA. This table holds about 58,000 clones, around 89% found once. The sample comprised peripheral blood. The V and J genes are TRBV27 and TRBJ1-2, with 9 bases aligning to TRBD1. This receptor was obtained from a man in his 60s with acute or convalescent COVID-19. The CDR3 sequence: CASGTGTGTGGYTF. CDR3 DNA sequence: TGTGCCAGCGGGACCGGGACAGGGACAGGAGGCTACACCTTC.